The clone carrying this T cell receptor (beta chain) showed up just a few times. Its cognate antigen is unknown. The sample originates from a study of molecular identifiers for immune sequencing clone quantification. The CDR3 is made up of 16 amino acids. Germline V gene lookup returns CDR1 MGHRA and CDR2 YSYEKL. V dropped 1 base and J dropped 3; count of bases not matched to a gene: 2. Whole-study results and caveats: Whereas naive cells kept under 1% of molecules in clones above 20 RNA copies, such clones held over 97% in effectors. Among 800,000 to 1,000,000 naive cells, as was reported, spiked Jurkat TCR RNA from one cell was detectable.

TCRdb recomputed calls from the PCR reads with MiXCR, one row per CDR3 protein. The sample has about half a million distinct CDR3 sequences; 20% to 25% are singletons. What was sequenced was naive CD8+ T cells from blood, with Jurkat cell RNA spiked in. Subset reported: FACS-sorted CD8+CD4-CCR7+CD45RA+ naive T cells. The TCR originated in a human donor in good health. Some libraries in this study had Jurkat cell RNA spiked in. J is TRBJ2-2 and V is TRBV4-1, with TRBD1 identical over 10 bases. The CDR3 is CASSQGDRGHTGELFF. CDR3 bases: TGCGCCAGCAGCCAAGGTGACAGGGGGCACACCGGGGAGCTGTTTTTT.